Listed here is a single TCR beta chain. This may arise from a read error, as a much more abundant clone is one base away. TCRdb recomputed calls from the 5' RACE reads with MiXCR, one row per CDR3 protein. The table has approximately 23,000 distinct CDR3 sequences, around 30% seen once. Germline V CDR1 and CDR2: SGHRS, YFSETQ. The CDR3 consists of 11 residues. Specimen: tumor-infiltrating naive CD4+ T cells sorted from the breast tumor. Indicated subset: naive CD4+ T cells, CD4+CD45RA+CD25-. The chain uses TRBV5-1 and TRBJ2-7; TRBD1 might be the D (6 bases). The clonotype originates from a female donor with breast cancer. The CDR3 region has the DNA TGCGCCTGCAGCAGGGGCGGCGAGCAGTACTTC. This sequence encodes CACSRGGEQYF. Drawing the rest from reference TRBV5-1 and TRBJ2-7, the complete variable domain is KAGVTQTPRYLIKTRGQQVTLSCSPISGHRSVSWYQQTPGQGLQFLFEYFSETQRNKGNFPGRFSGRQFSNSRSEMNVSTLELGDSALYLCACSRGGEQYFGPGTRLTVT.